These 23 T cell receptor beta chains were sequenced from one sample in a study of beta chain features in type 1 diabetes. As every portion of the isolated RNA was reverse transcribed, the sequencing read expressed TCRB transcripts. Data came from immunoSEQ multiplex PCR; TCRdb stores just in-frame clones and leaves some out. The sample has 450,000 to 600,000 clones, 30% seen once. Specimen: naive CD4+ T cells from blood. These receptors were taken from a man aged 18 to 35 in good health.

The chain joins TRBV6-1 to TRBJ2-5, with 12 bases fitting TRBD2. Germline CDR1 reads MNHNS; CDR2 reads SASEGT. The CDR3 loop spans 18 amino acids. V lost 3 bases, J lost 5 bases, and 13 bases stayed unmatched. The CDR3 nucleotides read TGTGCCAGCAGTGACGGACAACTAGCGGGAGGATCATGGGAGACCCAGTACTTC. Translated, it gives CASSDGQLAGGSWETQYF.

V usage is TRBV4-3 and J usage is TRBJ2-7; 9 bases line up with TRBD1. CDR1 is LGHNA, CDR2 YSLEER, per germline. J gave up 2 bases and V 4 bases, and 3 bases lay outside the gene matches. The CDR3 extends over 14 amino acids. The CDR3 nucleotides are TGCGCCAGCAGCCCGACAGGGGGAACCTACGAGCAGTACTTC. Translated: CASSPTGGTYEQYF.

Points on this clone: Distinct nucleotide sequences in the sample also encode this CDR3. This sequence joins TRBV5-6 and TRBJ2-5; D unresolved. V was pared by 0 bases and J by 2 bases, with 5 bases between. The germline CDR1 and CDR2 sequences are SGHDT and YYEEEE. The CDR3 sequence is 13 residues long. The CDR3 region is CASSLGQQETQYF. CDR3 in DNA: TGTGCCAGCAGCTTGGGGCAGCAAGAGACCCAGTACTTC.

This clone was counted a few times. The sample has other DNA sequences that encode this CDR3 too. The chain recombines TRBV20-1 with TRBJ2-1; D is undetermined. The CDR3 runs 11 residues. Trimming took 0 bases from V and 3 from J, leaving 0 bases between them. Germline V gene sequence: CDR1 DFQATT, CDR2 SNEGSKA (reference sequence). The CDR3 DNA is TGCAGTGCTAGAGACTACAATGAGCAGTTCTTC. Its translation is CSARDYNEQFF.

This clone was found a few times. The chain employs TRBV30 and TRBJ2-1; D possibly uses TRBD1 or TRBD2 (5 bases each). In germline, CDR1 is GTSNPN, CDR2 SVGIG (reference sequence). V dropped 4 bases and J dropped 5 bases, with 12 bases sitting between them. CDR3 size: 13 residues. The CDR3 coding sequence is TGTGCCTGGAACCCCGGGACGAACAATGAGCAGTTCTTC. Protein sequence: CAWNPGTNNEQFF.

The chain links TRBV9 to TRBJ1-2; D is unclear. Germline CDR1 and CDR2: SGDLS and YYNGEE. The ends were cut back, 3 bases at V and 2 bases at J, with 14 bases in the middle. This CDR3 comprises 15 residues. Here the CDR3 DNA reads TGTGCCAGCAGCGCACGCATTAACATCAACTATGGCTACACCTTC. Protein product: CASSARININYGYTF.

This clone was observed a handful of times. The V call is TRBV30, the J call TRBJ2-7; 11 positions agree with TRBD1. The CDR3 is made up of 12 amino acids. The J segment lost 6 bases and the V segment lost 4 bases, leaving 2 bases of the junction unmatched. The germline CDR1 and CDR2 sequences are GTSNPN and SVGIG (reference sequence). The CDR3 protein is CAWTDRGPEQYF. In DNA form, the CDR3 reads TGTGCCTGGACGGACAGGGGGCCCGAGCAGTACTTC. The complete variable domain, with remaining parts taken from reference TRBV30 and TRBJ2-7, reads SQTIHQWPATLVQPVGSPLSLECTVEGTSNPNLYWYRQAAGRGLQLLFYSVGIGQISSEVPQNLSASRPQDRQFILSSKKLLLSDSGFYLCAWTDRGPEQYFGPGTRLTVT.

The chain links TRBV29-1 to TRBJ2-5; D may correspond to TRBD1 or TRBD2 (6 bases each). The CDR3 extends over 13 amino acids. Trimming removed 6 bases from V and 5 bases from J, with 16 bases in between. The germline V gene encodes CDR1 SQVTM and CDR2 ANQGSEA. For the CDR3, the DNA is TGCAGCGTCGCGGGACACCGGGCGGAGACCCAGTACTTC. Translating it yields CSVAGHRAETQYF.

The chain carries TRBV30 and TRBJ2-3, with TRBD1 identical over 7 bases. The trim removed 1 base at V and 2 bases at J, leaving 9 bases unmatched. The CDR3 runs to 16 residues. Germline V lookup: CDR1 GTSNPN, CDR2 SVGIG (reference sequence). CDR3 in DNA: TGTGCCTGGAGTGCCCTGGACAGGAGTAACACAGATACGCAGTATTTT. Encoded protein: CAWSALDRSNTDTQYF.

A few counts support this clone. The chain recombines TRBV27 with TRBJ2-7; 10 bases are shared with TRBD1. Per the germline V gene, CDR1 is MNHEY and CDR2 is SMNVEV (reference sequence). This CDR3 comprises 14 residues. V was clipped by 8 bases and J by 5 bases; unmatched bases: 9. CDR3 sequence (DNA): TGTGCCAGCGTACCGGGACAGGGGAGCGACGAGCAGTACTTC. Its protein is CASVPGQGSDEQYF.

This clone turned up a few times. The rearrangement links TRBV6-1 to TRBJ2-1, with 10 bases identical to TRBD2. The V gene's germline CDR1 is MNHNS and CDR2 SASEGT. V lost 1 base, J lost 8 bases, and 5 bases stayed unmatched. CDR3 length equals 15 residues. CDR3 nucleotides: TGTGCCAGCAGTGAAGGACTAGCGGGTCCAGATGAGCAGTTCTTC. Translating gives CASSEGLAGPDEQFF.

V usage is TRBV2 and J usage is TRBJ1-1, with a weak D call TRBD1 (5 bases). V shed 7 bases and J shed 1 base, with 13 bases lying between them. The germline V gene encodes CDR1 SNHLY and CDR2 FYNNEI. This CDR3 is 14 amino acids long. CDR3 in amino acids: CASTLGPQNTEAFF. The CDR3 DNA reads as TGTGCCAGCACCCTGGGACCGCAGAACACTGAAGCTTTCTTT.

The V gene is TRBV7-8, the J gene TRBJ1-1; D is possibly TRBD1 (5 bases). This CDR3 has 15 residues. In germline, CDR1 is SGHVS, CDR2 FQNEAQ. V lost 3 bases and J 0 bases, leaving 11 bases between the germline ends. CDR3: CASSLEGLLNTEAFF. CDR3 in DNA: TGTGCCAGCAGCTTGGAGGGACTTTTGAACACTGAAGCTTTCTTT.

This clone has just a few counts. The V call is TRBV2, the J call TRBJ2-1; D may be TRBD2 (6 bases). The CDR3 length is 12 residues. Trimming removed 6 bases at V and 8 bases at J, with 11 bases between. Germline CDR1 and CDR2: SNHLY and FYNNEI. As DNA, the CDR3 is TGTGCCAGCAGACCCTCTAGCGATGAGCAGTTCTTC. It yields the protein CASRPSSDEQFF. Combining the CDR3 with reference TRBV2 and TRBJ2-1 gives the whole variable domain EPEVTQTPSHQVTQMGQEVILRCVPISNHLYFYWYRQILGQKVEFLVSFYNNEISEKSEIFDDQFSVERPDGSNFTLKIRSTKLEDSAMYFCASRPSSDEQFFGPGTRLTVL.

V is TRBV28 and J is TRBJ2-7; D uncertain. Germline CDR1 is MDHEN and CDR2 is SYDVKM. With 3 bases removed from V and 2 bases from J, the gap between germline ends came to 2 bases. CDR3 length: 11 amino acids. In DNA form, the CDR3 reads TGTGCCAGCAGTTTCCCCTACGAGCAGTACTTC. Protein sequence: CASSFPYEQYF.

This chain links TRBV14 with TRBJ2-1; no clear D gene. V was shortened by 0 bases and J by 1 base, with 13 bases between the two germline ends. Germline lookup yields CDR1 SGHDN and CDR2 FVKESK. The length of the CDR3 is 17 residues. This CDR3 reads CASSQDRSAWSYNEQFF. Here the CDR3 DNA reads TGTGCCAGCAGCCAAGATCGGAGCGCCTGGTCCTACAATGAGCAGTTCTTC.

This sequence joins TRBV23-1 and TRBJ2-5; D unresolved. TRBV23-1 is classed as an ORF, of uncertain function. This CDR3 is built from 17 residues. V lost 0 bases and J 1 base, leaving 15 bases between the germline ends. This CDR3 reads CASSQSTKPTSQETQYF. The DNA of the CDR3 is TGCGCCAGCAGTCAATCGACAAAACCGACCTCCCAAGAGACCCAGTACTTC.

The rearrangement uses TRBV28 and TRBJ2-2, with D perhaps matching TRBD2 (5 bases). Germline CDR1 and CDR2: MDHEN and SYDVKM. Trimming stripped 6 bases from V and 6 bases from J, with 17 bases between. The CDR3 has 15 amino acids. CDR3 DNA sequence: TGTGCCAGCAGCCATCTGGCTAGCCTCCCCGGGGAGCTGTTTTTT. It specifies CASSHLASLPGELFF.

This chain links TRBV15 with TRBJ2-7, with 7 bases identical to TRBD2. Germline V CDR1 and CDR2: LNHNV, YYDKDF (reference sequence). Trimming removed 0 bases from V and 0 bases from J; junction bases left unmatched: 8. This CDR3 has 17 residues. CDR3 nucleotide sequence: TGTGCCACCAGCAGAGATAGGCTAGCGGCTTCCTCCTACGAGCAGTACTTC. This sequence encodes CATSRDRLAASSYEQYF.

In nucleotides, the CDR3 is TGTGCCAGCAGCCCAATGAAGGGACTAGCGGCCTACAATGAGCAGTTCTTC. Translated, it gives CASSPMKGLAAYNEQFF. The V call is TRBV14, the J call TRBJ2-1; 11 bases match TRBD2. Per the germline V gene, CDR1 is SGHDN and CDR2 is FVKESK. CDR3 length equals 17 residues. The V segment lost 4 bases and the J segment 2 bases; nucleotides outside the gene matches: 7.

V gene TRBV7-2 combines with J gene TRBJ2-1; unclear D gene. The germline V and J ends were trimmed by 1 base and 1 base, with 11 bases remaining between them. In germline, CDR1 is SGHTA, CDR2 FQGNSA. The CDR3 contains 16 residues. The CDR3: CASSLESALSYNEQFF. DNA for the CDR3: TGTGCCAGCAGCTTAGAGTCCGCGTTATCCTACAATGAGCAGTTCTTC.

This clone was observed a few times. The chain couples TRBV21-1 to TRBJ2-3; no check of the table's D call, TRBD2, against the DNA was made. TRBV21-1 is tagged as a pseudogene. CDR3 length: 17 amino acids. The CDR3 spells CASSRRSGGQSTDTQYF. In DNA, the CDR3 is TGTGCCAGCTCAAGAAGAAGCGGGGGCCAGAGCACAGATACGCAGTATTTT.

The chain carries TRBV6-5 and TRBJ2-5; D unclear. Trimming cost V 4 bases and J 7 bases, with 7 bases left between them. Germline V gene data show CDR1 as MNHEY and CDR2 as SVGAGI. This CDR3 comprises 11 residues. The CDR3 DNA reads TGTGCCAGCAGTTTTGGGGTGACCCAGTACTTC. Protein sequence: CASSFGVTQYF.